The rows below give T cell receptor beta chains drawn from one sample of a study of Ad26.COV2.S vaccination and SARS-CoV-2 variants. Generated by immunoSEQ multiplex PCR, the TCRdb table keeps only in-frame clones and is missing some. Seen here are about 350,000 clones, roughly 90% observed once, and the top ten hold around 5.8%. Sequencing used peripheral blood, obtained in a trial of Ad26.COV2.S vaccine versus placebo. Receptor source: a person between 18 and 60 years old who received the Ad26.COV2.S COVID-19 vaccine or a placebo. CDR3s include the opening cysteine and the closing phenylalanine or tryptophan. A D gene is named only where the DNA matches it firmly. Not all rows give a size; the values are once, few, many and, for expanded clones, a class.

D gene: -; V gene: TRBV7-9; clone size: -; J gene: TRBJ1-4; CDR3 DNA: TGTGCCAGCAGCCCACCTTGGACGGAAAGACTTAATGAAAAACTGTTTTTT; CDR3 protein: CASSPPWTERLNEKLFF
D gene: -; V gene: TRBV19; clone size: -; J gene: TRBJ2-5; CDR3 DNA: TGTGCCAGTAGTATAGAATTTGCGGGATACGGAAAGACCCAGTACTTC; CDR3 protein: CASSIEFAGYGKTQYF
D gene: -; V gene: TRBV6-5; clone size: -; J gene: TRBJ2-3; CDR3 DNA: TGTGCCAGCAGCGCAACAGATACGCAGTATTTT; CDR3 protein: CASSATDTQYF
D gene: -; V gene: TRBV6-4; clone size: -; J gene: TRBJ2-6; CDR3 DNA: TGTGCCAGCAGTGACGGAGGGGCTGGGGCCAACGTCCTGACTTTC; CDR3 protein: CASSDGGAGANVLTF
D gene: TRBD2; V gene: TRBV4-2; clone size: -; J gene: TRBJ2-3; CDR3 DNA: TGTGCCAGCAGCCCATGGACTAGCGGAAACACAGATACGCAGTATTTT; CDR3 protein: CASSPWTSGNTDTQYF
D gene: -; V gene: TRBV3-1/TRBV3-2; clone size: -; J gene: TRBJ1-1; CDR3 DNA: TGTGCCAGCAGCCTCTTTGGTTCGGCAGCAATCAAGAACACTGAAGCTTTCTTT; CDR3 protein: CASSLFGSAAIKNTEAFF
D gene: -; V gene: TRBV21-1; clone size: -; J gene: TRBJ1-1; CDR3 DNA: TGTGCCAGCAGCAAAGTGTTGCGAACGAACACTGAAGCTTTCTTT; CDR3 protein: CASSKVLRTNTEAFF
D gene: -; V gene: TRBV9; clone size: -; J gene: TRBJ1-2; CDR3 DNA: TGTGCCAGCAGCGTAGATGCAGGGACTTATGGCTACACCTTC; CDR3 protein: CASSVDAGTYGYTF
D gene: TRBD2; V gene: TRBV6-5; clone size: -; J gene: TRBJ2-7; CDR3 DNA: TGTGCCAGCAGGCGTCGGGGGGGCTCCTACGAGCAGTACTTC; CDR3 protein: CASRRRGGSYEQYF
D gene: TRBD1; V gene: TRBV15; clone size: -; J gene: TRBJ1-2; CDR3 DNA: TGTGCCACCAGCAGAGATTATGCAGGGGGCTATGGCTACACCTTC; CDR3 protein: CATSRDYAGGYGYTF
D gene: -; V gene: TRBV10-3; clone size: -; J gene: TRBJ2-7; CDR3 DNA: TGTGCCATCCGGGCGGGGGCTGAATACGAGCAGTACTTC; CDR3 protein: CAIRAGAEYEQYF
D gene: TRBD1; V gene: TRBV7-2; clone size: few; J gene: TRBJ2-7; CDR3 DNA: TGTGCCAGCAGCCTTCTCTCAGGGACAGGGTTTGGTAACGAGCAGTACTTC; CDR3 protein: CASSLLSGTGFGNEQYF
D gene: TRBD1; V gene: TRBV27; clone size: -; J gene: TRBJ1-1; CDR3 DNA: TGTGCCAGCAGACCAACAGGGGCTGAAGCTTTCTTT; CDR3 protein: CASRPTGAEAFF
D gene: TRBD2; V gene: TRBV7-8; clone size: -; J gene: TRBJ2-1; CDR3 DNA: TGTGCCAGGGGGTGGACTAGCGGGGACTACAATGAGCAGTTCTTC; CDR3 protein: CARGWTSGDYNEQFF
D gene: -; V gene: TRBV4-3; clone size: -; J gene: TRBJ1-5; CDR3 DNA: TGCGCCAGCAGCCAAGATCGATTCGGCAATCAGCCCCAGCATTTT; CDR3 protein: CASSQDRFGNQPQHF
D gene: -; V gene: TRBV6-1; clone size: -; J gene: TRBJ1-5; CDR3 DNA: TGTGCCAGCAGTGAAGTTGAAGTCAATCAGCCCCAGCATTTT; CDR3 protein: CASSEVEVNQPQHF
D gene: -; V gene: TRBV5-6; clone size: -; J gene: TRBJ1-1; CDR3 DNA: TGTGCCAGCAGCTCAGACAGTAGACTAGGGGGCACTGAAGCTTTCTTT; CDR3 protein: CASSSDSRLGGTEAFF
D gene: TRBD1; V gene: TRBV5-6; clone size: -; J gene: TRBJ2-4; CDR3 DNA: TGTGCCAGCAGCTTTGGGCAGGGGGCTAGGGTTAATGGCAAAAACATTCAGTACTTC; CDR3 protein: CASSFGQGARVNGKNIQYF
D gene: -; V gene: TRBV7-9; clone size: -; J gene: TRBJ1-1; CDR3 DNA: TGTGCCAGCAGCTCCTCCGCCTATCGTGGGGACACTGAAGCTTTCTTT; CDR3 protein: CASSSSAYRGDTEAFF
D gene: TRBD1; V gene: TRBV12-3/TRBV12-4; clone size: -; J gene: TRBJ2-7; CDR3 DNA: TGTGCCAGCAGGACAGGGATAAGCTACGAGCAGTACTTC; CDR3 protein: CASRTGISYEQYF
D gene: TRBD2; V gene: TRBV27; clone size: once; J gene: TRBJ2-7; CDR3 DNA: TGTGCCAGCAGTTTATCGTGGGAGGGACCTAATTACGAGCAGTACTTC; CDR3 protein: CASSLSWEGPNYEQYF
D gene: TRBD1; V gene: TRBV5-1; clone size: -; J gene: TRBJ2-5; CDR3 DNA: TGCGCCAGCAGCCAGGGACAGGCTCAAGAGACCCAGTACTTC; CDR3 protein: CASSQGQAQETQYF
D gene: -; V gene: TRBV19; clone size: -; J gene: TRBJ1-5; CDR3 DNA: TGTGCCAGTAGTACGGACGCGACAGGATCTGGACAGCCCCAGCATTTT; CDR3 protein: CASSTDATGSGQPQHF
D gene: TRBD1; V gene: TRBV9; clone size: -; J gene: TRBJ1-6; CDR3 DNA: TGTGCCAGCAGCGTCGAAACTGGACAGGGGCTTGATTCACCCCTCCACTTT; CDR3 protein: CASSVETGQGLDSPLHF
D gene: -; V gene: TRBV6-5; clone size: -; J gene: TRBJ1-1; CDR3 DNA: TGTGCCAGCAGTTACTCTATTGGAGTTATGAACACTGAAGCTTTCTTT; CDR3 protein: CASSYSIGVMNTEAFF
D gene: -; V gene: TRBV9; clone size: -; J gene: TRBJ2-2; CDR3 DNA: TGTGCCAGCAGCGGCAGCGCGAACACCGGGGAGCTGTTTTTT; CDR3 protein: CASSGSANTGELFF
D gene: TRBD2; V gene: TRBV6-2/TRBV6-3; clone size: -; J gene: TRBJ2-2; CDR3 DNA: TGTGCCAGCAGTTACAAGTGGCGGGGGGGTTCAACCGGGGAGCTGTTTTTT; CDR3 protein: CASSYKWRGGSTGELFF
D gene: TRBD1; V gene: TRBV4-3; clone size: -; J gene: TRBJ1-6; CDR3 DNA: TGCGCCAGCAGCCAAGGCGGGACAGGGGGGTATTCACCCCTCCACTTT; CDR3 protein: CASSQGGTGGYSPLHF
D gene: -; V gene: TRBV9; clone size: -; J gene: TRBJ1-6; CDR3 DNA: TGTGCCAGCAGCGTAGATAACGGTTATAATTCACCCCTCCACTTT; CDR3 protein: CASSVDNGYNSPLHF
D gene: -; V gene: TRBV30; clone size: once; J gene: TRBJ2-7; CDR3 DNA: TGTGCCTGGAGTGTGGGATCATACTCTCCCTACGAGCAGTACTTC; CDR3 protein: CAWSVGSYSPYEQYF
D gene: TRBD2; V gene: TRBV12-5; clone size: few; J gene: TRBJ2-2; CDR3 DNA: TGTGCTAGTGGTCCCGTCGGACTAGCGGGGACCGGGGAGCTGTTTTTT; CDR3 protein: CASGPVGLAGTGELFF
D gene: -; V gene: TRBV12-5; clone size: -; J gene: TRBJ1-2; CDR3 DNA: TGTGCTAGTGGTTTTAGTAACTATGGCTACACCTTC; CDR3 protein: CASGFSNYGYTF
D gene: -; V gene: TRBV19; clone size: -; J gene: TRBJ1-5; CDR3 DNA: TGTGCCAGTAGTATAGTGGGGTTAGGGCCCCAGCATTTT; CDR3 protein: CASSIVGLGPQHF
D gene: TRBD2; V gene: TRBV6-5; clone size: -; J gene: TRBJ2-1; CDR3 DNA: TGTGCCAGCAGTTACACGGGGGGGGACTACAATGAGCAGTTCTTC; CDR3 protein: CASSYTGGDYNEQFF
D gene: -; V gene: TRBV7-2; clone size: -; J gene: TRBJ1-2; CDR3 DNA: TGTGCCAGCAGCCCGGACAGTACCTATGGCTACACCTTC; CDR3 protein: CASSPDSTYGYTF
D gene: -; V gene: TRBV6-2/TRBV6-3; clone size: -; J gene: TRBJ1-2; CDR3 DNA: TGTGCCAGCAGTTACCCCCGGGAAAATGAAGGGTATGGCTACACCTTC; CDR3 protein: CASSYPRENEGYGYTF
D gene: TRBD2; V gene: TRBV5-5; clone size: -; J gene: TRBJ2-3; CDR3 DNA: TGTGCCAGCAGCTTTATGCTGAGCGGGGTTGGGGCAGATACGCAGTATTTT; CDR3 protein: CASSFMLSGVGADTQYF
D gene: TRBD2; V gene: TRBV10-3; clone size: -; J gene: TRBJ2-1; CDR3 DNA: TGTGCCATCAGTGCTACTAGCGGGGTCTACAATGAGCAGTTCTTC; CDR3 protein: CAISATSGVYNEQFF
D gene: -; V gene: TRBV4-3; clone size: -; J gene: TRBJ1-3; CDR3 DNA: TGCGCCAGCAGCCAAGCTCGCGACAGAAGAAACACCATATATTTT; CDR3 protein: CASSQARDRRNTIYF
D gene: -; V gene: TRBV5-4; clone size: -; J gene: TRBJ2-1; CDR3 DNA: TGTGCCAGCACCTTAGGGGCTAGCGCCTACAATGAGCAGTTCTTC; CDR3 protein: CASTLGASAYNEQFF
D gene: TRBD1; V gene: TRBV19; clone size: -; J gene: TRBJ2-1; CDR3 DNA: TGTGCCAGTAGCACACAGGGGTTCGAGCAGTTCTTC; CDR3 protein: CASSTQGFEQFF
D gene: -; V gene: TRBV27; clone size: -; J gene: TRBJ1-1; CDR3 DNA: TGTGCCAGCAGTTTTGTGGGGGGATATGGCACTGAAGCTTTCTTT; CDR3 protein: CASSFVGGYGTEAFF
D gene: -; V gene: TRBV9; clone size: once; J gene: TRBJ2-2; CDR3 DNA: TGTGCCAGCACCACAGGGTGGAACACCGGGGAGCTGTTTTTT; CDR3 protein: CASTTGWNTGELFF
D gene: -; V gene: TRBV9; clone size: -; J gene: TRBJ1-2; CDR3 DNA: TGTGCCAGCAGCGTAGGTGATTTGCCCAACTATGGCTACACCTTC; CDR3 protein: CASSVGDLPNYGYTF
D gene: TRBD1; V gene: TRBV18; clone size: -; J gene: TRBJ2-1; CDR3 DNA: TGTGCCAGCTCATCTACAGGGGCCCGATCCTACAATGAGCAGTTCTTC; CDR3 protein: CASSSTGARSYNEQFF
D gene: -; V gene: TRBV6-1; clone size: few; J gene: TRBJ1-2; CDR3 DNA: TGTGCCAGCAGTGAGGGGAGGGGTTACTACACCTTC; CDR3 protein: CASSEGRGYYTF
D gene: -; V gene: TRBV4-3; clone size: -; J gene: TRBJ1-1; CDR3 DNA: TGCGCCAGCAGACGCTATGTGGATGGGAACACTGAAGCTTTCTTT; CDR3 protein: CASRRYVDGNTEAFF
D gene: -; V gene: TRBV20-1; clone size: -; J gene: TRBJ2-1; CDR3 DNA: TGCAGTGCTAGTTTGGGCGGGACCTACAATGAGCAGTTCTTC; CDR3 protein: CSASLGGTYNEQFF